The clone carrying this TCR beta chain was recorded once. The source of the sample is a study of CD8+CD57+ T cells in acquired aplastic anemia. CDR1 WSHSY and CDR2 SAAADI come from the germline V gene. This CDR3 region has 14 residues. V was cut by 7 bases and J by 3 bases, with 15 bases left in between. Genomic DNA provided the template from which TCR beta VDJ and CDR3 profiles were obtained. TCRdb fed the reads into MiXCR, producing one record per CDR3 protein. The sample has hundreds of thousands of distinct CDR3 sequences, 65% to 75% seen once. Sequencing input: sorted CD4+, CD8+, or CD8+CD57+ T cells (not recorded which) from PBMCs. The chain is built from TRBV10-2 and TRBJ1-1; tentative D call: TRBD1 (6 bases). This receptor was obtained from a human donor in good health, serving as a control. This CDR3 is CASMQHRGDTEAFF. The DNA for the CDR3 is TGCGCCAGCATGCAGCATAGGGGGGACACTGAAGCTTTCTTT.